The clone carrying this T cell receptor beta chain occurred a few times. Its antigen remains unidentified. Other DNA sequences in the same sample also yield this CDR3. This sample is drawn from a study of cytomegalovirus exposure and HLA in healthy donors. Across the whole study: Unique TCRs from HLA-typed donors, 70 million to 100 million of them, were held in an early data release.

Germline V lookup: CDR1 ENHRY, CDR2 SYGVKD. The V end was cut by 3 bases, the J end by 6 bases, with 6 bases between. CDR3 size: 12 residues. All donors participated as healthy donors of bone marrow. With 60 Vbeta and 13 Jbeta primers, the PCR was carried out. The data were produced by immunoSEQ multiplex PCR, yet TCRdb's version contains in-frame clones alone and is incomplete. Here the sample spans some 140,000 clones, around 81% being singletons. The study, taken as a whole, reports: Three of the chains that were CMV-associated were confirmed in vitro to be specific for CMV antigens. TCR association rates varied by HLA locus in a later analysis, with DRB1 highest and HLA-C lowest.

The specimen was PBMCs. This receptor was identified in a woman aged 40 to 50 in good health and CMV-seropositive. The V and J genes are TRBV10-3 and TRBJ2-1, with D uncertain. The CDR3 loop reads CAISDSGNEQFF. CDR3 nucleotide sequence: TGTGCCATCAGTGACTCAGGCAATGAGCAGTTCTTC.